The 9 T cell receptor beta chains below all came from one sample that was sequenced in a study of T cells in Graves' hyperthyroidism and ophthalmopathy. Researchers took RNA transcripts and amplified the TCR beta CDR3 regions from them. The study used the HTBI primer set for a first-round RT-PCR of the TCR CDR3. Using its own MiXCR run on the multiplex PCR reads, TCRdb lists one record per CDR3 protein. The profile shows over 700,000 distinct CDR3 sequences, around 39% of them singletons. Specimen: blood. The receptors derive from a man in his late teens or twenties with Graves' hyperthyroidism.

At least ten counts were recorded for this clonotype. The chain is built from TRBV7-9 and TRBJ1-3; D is uncertain. V lost 1 base and J lost 1, with 5 bases in between. The length of the CDR3 is 14 residues. CDR1 and CDR2 (germline): SEHNR, FQNEAQ (reference sequence). In DNA, the CDR3 is TGTGCCAGCAGCTTAGTAGGTTCTGGAAACACCATATATTTT. Translated, it gives CASSLVGSGNTIYF.

The chain carries TRBV24-1 and TRBJ2-7; D may match TRBD1 or TRBD2 (5 bases each). The CDR3 sequence is 13 residues long. Looked up from germline, CDR1 is KGHDR and CDR2 is SFDVKD. The V end was cut by 11 bases, the J end by 5 bases, with 18 bases between. CDR3: CARITPGPHEQYF. CDR3 coding DNA: TGTGCCAGAATAACCCCGGGACCCCACGAGCAGTACTTC.

This chain links TRBV25-1 with TRBJ1-6, with 11 bases matching TRBD1. This CDR3 is 17 amino acids long. V lost 6 bases to trimming and J lost 3 bases; unmatched junction nucleotides: 7. Germline loops: CDR1 MGHDK, CDR2 SYGVNS. Here the CDR3 reads CASSQGQGVDYNSPLHF. In DNA form, the CDR3 reads TGTGCCAGCAGCCAGGGACAGGGGGTAGACTATAATTCACCCCTCCACTTT.

Written as DNA, the CDR3 is TGCAGTGCTAGCCTTCCGACAGGCTACTACGAGCAGTACTTC. Protein product: CSASLPTGYYEQYF. The chain uses TRBV20-1 and TRBJ2-7; D possibly corresponds to TRBD1 (6 bases). Germline V gene sequence: CDR1 DFQATT, CDR2 SNEGSKA (reference sequence). The CDR3 consists of 14 residues. The V gene lost 3 bases and the J gene lost 3 bases, with 15 bases spanning the gap.

A remark on this clonotype: As the CDR3 is not closed by the conserved phenylalanine or tryptophan, this likely results from a read error. J is TRBJ2-7 and V is TRBV19; no clear D gene. CDR3 length: 14 amino acids. Germline loops: CDR1 LNHDA, CDR2 SQIVND (reference sequence). Trimming removed 1 base from V and 2 bases from J, with 9 bases in between. CDR3: CASSIAATTYEQYL. The CDR3 nucleotides read TGTGCCAGTAGTATAGCAGCGACAACCTACGAGCAGTACTTA.

This clonotype has more than one count but fewer than ten. The V and J genes are TRBV12-3 or TRBV12-4 and TRBJ1-5; D unclear. Trimming stripped 3 bases from V and 5 bases from J, with 8 bases between. The CDR3 is 13 amino acids. Here the CDR3 reads CASSFWEDQPQHF. The CDR3 nucleotides are TGTGCCAGCAGTTTCTGGGAGGATCAGCCCCAGCATTTT.

The V gene is TRBV19, the J gene TRBJ1-5; D uncertain. V was shortened by 11 bases and J by 9 bases, with 17 bases between the two germline ends. This CDR3 region has 12 residues. Germline-derived CDR1 and CDR2 are LNHDA and SQIVND (reference sequence). The CDR3 DNA sequence: TGTGCCTGGAGCCGGACGGGTTCGCCCCAGCATTTT. Translated, it gives CAWSRTGSPQHF. Full variable domain (missing parts from reference TRBV19 and TRBJ1-5): DGGITQSPKYLFRKEGQNVTLSCEQNLNHDAMYWYRQDPGQGLRLIYYSQIVNDFQKGDIAEGYSVSREKKESFPLTVTSAQKNPTAFYLCAWSRTGSPQHFGDGTRLSIL.

This clonotype was counted a few times. The rearrangement joins TRBV20-1 to TRBJ2-7; D call uncertain. The germline V gene has CDR1 DFQATT and CDR2 SNEGSKA (reference sequence). Trimming removed 0 bases from V and 2 bases from J, with 11 bases in between. This CDR3 spans 14 amino acids. The CDR3 here is CSAREPGPTYEQYF. The CDR3 DNA reads TGCAGTGCTAGAGAGCCCGGGCCTACCTACGAGCAGTACTTC.

The J gene is TRBJ2-7, the V gene TRBV6-5; D may be TRBD1 or TRBD2 (6 bases each). The CDR3 sequence is 16 residues long. V lost 4 bases and J 5 bases, leaving 21 bases between the germline ends. Germline CDR1 reads MNHEY; CDR2 reads SVGAGI. The CDR3 coding sequence is TGTGCCAGCAGTTCCCCCTCAGGGGAGGCCGTCCACGAGCAGTACTTC. Its protein product is CASSSPSGEAVHEQYF.